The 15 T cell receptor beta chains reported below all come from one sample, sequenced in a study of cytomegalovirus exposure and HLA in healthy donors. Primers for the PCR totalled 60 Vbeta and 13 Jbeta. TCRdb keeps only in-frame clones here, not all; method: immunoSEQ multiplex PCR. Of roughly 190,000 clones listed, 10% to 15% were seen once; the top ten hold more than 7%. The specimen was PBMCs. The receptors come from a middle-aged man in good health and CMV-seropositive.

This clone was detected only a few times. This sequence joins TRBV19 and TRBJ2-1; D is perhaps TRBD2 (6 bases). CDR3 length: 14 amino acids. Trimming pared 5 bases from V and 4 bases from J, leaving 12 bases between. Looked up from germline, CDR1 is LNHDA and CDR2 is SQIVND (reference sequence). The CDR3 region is CASSEGLQYNEQFF. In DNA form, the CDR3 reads TGTGCCAGTAGTGAGGGACTCCAGTACAATGAGCAGTTCTTC.

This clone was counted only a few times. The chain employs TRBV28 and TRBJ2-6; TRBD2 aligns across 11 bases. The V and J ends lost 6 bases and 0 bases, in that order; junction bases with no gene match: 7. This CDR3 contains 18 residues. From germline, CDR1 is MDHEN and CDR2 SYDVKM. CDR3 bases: TGTGCCAGCAGCAGACTAGCGGGGCGCAGCTCTGGGGCCAACGTCCTGACTTTC. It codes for CASSRLAGRSSGANVLTF.

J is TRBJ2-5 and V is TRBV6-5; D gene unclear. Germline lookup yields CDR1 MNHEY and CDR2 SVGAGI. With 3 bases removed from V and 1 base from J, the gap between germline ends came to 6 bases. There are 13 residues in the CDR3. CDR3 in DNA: TGTGCCAGCAGTTATCAGATCCAAGAGACCCAGTACTTC. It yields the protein CASSYQIQETQYF.

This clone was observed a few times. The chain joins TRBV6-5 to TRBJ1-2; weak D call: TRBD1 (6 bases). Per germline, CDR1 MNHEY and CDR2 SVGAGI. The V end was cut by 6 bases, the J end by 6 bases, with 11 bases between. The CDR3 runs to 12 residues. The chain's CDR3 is CASSLQGNGYTF. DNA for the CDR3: TGTGCCAGCAGCCTACAGGGTAATGGCTACACCTTC.

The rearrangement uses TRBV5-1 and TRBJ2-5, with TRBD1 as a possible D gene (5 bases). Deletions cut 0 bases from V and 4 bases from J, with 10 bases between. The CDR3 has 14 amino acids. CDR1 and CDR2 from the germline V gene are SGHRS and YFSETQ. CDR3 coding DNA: TGCGCCAGCAGCTTGGGACAGTGGCCAGAGACCCAGTACTTC. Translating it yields CASSLGQWPETQYF.

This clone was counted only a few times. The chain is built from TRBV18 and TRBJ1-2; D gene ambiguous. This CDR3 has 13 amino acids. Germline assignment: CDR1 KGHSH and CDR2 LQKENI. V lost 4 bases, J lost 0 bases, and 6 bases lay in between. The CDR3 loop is CASSRNSNYGYTF. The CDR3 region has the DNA TGTGCCAGCTCACGTAATTCTAACTATGGCTACACCTTC.

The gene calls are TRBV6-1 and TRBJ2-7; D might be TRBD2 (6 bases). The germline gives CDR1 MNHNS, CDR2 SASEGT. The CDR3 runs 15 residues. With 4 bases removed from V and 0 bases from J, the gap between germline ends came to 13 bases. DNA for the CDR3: TGTGCCAGCAGTGGTTTAGCGGATTACTCCTACGAGCAGTACGTC. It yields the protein CASSGLADYSYEQYV.

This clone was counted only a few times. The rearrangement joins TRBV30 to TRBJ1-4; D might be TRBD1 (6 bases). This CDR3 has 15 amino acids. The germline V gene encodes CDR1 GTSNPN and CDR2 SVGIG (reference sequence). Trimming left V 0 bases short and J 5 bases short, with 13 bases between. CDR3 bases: TGTGCCTGGAGTGTCAATCAGGGGTGGAATGAAAAACTGTTTTTT. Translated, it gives CAWSVNQGWNEKLFF.

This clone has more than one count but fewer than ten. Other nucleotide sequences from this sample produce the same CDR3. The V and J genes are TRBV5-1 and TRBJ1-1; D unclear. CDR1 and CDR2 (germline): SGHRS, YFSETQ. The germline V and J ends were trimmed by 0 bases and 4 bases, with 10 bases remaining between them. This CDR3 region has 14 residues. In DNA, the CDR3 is TGCGCCAGCAGCTTGGATGGTGGCGGCACTGAAGCTTTCTTT. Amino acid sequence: CASSLDGGGTEAFF.

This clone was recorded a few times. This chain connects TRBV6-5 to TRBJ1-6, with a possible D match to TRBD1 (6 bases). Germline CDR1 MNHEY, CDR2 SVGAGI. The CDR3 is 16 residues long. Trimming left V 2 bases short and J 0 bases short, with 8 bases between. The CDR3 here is CASSYTGSSYNSPLHF. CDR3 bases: TGTGCCAGCAGTTACACAGGGAGCTCCTATAATTCACCCCTCCACTTT.

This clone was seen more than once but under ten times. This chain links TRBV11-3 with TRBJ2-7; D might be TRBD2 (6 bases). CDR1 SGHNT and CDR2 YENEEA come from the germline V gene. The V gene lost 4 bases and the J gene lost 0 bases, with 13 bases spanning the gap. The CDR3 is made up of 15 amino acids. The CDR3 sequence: CASSSSLANSYEQYF. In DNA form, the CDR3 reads TGTGCCAGCAGCTCTAGTCTAGCGAACTCCTACGAGCAGTACTTC.

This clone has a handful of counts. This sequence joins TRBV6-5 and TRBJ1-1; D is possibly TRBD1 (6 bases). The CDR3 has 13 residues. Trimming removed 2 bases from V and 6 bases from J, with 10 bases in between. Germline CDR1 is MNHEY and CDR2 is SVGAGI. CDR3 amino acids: CASSYAGASEAFF. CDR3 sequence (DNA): TGTGCCAGCAGTTACGCGGGGGCCTCTGAAGCTTTCTTT.

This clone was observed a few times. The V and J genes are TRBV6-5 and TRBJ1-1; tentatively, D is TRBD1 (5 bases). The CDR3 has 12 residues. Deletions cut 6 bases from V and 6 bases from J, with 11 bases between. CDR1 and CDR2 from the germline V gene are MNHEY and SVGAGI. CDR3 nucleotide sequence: TGTGCCAGCAGACTGCAAGGGGCTGAAGCTTTCTTT. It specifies CASRLQGAEAFF.

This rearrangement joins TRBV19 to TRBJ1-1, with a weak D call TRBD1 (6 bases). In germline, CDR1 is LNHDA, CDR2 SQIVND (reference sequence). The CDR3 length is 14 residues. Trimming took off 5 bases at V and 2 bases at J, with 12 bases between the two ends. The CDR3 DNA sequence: TGTGCCAGTAGTCCCCGGGGGGCTAACACTGAAGCTTTCTTT. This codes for CASSPRGANTEAFF. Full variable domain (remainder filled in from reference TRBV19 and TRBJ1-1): DGGITQSPKYLFRKEGQNVTLSCEQNLNHDAMYWYRQDPGQGLRLIYYSQIVNDFQKGDIAEGYSVSREKKESFPLTVTSAQKNPTAFYLCASSPRGANTEAFFGQGTRLTVV.

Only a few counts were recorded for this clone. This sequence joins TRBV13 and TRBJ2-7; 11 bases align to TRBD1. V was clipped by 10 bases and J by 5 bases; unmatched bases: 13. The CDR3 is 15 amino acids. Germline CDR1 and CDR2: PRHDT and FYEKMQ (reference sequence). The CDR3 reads CAMEPWDRGFNEQYF. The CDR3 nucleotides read TGTGCCATGGAACCCTGGGACAGGGGGTTCAACGAGCAGTACTTC.